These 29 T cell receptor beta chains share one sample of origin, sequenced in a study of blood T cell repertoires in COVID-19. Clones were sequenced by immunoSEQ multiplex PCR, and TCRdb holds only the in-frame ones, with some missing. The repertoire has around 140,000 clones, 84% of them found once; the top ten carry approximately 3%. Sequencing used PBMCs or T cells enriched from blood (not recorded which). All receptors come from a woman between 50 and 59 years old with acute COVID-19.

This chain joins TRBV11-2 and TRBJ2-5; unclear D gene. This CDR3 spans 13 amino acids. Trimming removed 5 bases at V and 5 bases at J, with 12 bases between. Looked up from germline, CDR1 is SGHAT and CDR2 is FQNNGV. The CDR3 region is CASSTREDETQYF. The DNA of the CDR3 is TGTGCCAGCAGCACCCGAGAGGATGAGACCCAGTACTTC.

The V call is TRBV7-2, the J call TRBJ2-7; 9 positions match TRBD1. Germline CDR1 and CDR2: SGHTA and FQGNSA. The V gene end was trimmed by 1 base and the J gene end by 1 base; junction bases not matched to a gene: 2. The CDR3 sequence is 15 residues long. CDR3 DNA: TGTGCCAGCAGCTTAGGACAGGGGGGTTCCTACGAGCAGTACTTC. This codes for CASSLGQGGSYEQYF.

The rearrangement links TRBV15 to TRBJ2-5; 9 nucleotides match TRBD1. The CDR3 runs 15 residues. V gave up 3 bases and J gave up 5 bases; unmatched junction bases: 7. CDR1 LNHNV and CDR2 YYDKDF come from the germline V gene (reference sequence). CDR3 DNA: TGTGCCACCAGCAGGGACAGGGGTGGATTGGAGACCCAGTACTTC. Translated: CATSRDRGGLETQYF.

The DNA for the CDR3 is TGCGCCAGCAGCTTGGCTGGACTAGCGGACAATGAGCAGTTCTTC. This encodes CASSLAGLADNEQFF. V is TRBV5-1 and J is TRBJ2-1; 10 bases align to TRBD2. Trimming at V came to 0 bases and at J to 5 bases, leaving 2 bases not matched to a gene. The CDR3 spans 15 residues. Germline V gives CDR1 SGHRS, CDR2 YFSETQ.

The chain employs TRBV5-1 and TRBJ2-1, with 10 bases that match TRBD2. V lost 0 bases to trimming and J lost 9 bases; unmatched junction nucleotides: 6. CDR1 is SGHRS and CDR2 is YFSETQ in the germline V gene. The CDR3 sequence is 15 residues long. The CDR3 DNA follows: TGCGCCAGCAGCTTGGTGGCTAGCGGGAGTTCTGAGCAGTTCTTC. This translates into CASSLVASGSSEQFF. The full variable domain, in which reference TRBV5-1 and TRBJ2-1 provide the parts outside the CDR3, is KAGVTQTPRYLIKTRGQQVTLSCSPISGHRSVSWYQQTPGQGLQFLFEYFSETQRNKGNFPGRFSGRQFSNSRSEMNVSTLELGDSALYLCASSLVASGSSEQFFGPGTRLTVL.

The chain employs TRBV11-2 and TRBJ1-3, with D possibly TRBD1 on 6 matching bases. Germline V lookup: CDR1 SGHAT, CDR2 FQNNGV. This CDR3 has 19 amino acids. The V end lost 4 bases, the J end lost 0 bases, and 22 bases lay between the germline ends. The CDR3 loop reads CASSSRPRTATISGNTIYF. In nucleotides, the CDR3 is TGTGCCAGCAGCTCCCGCCCCAGGACAGCCACCATCTCTGGAAACACCATATATTTT. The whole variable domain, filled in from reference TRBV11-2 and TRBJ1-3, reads EAGVAQSPRYKIIEKRQSVAFWCNPISGHATLYWYQQILGQGPKLLIQFQNNGVVDDSQLPKDRFSAERLKGVDSTLKIQPAKLEDSAVYLCASSSRPRTATISGNTIYFGEGSWLTVV.

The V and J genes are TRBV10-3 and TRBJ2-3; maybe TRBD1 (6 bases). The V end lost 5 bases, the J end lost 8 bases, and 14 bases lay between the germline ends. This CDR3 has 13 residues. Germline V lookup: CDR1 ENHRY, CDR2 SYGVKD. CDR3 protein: CAISNAGEGTQYF. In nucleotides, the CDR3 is TGTGCCATCAGTAACGCAGGGGAAGGTACGCAGTATTTT.

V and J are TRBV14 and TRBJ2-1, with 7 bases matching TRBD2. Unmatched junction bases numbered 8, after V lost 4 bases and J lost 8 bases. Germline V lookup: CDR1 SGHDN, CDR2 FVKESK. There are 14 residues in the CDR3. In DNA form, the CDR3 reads TGTGCCAGCAGCCCTTTACGACTAGCCCATGAGCAGTTCTTC. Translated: CASSPLRLAHEQFF.

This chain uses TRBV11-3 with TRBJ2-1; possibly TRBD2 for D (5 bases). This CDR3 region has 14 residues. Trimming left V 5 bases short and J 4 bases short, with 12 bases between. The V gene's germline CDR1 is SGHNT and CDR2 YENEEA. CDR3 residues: CASSPGRDYNEQFF. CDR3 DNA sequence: TGTGCCAGCAGCCCAGGTCGGGATTACAATGAGCAGTTCTTC.

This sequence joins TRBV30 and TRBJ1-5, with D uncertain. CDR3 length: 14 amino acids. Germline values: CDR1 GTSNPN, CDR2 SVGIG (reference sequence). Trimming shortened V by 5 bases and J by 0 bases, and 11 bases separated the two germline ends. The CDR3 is CAWAIEYSNQPQHF. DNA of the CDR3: TGTGCCTGGGCAATTGAGTATAGCAATCAGCCCCAGCATTTT.

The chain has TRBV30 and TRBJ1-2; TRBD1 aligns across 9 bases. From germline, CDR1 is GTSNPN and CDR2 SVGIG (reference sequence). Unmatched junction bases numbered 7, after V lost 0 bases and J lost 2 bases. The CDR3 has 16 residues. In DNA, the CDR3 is TGTGCCTGGAGTGTTAGAACAGGGGGCGCGAACTATGGCTACACCTTC. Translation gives CAWSVRTGGANYGYTF.

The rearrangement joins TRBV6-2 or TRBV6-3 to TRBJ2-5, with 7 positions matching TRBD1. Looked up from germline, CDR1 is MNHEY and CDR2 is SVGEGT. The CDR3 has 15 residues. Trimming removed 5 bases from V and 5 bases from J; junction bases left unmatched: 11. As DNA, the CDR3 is TGTGCCAGCAGTGCAGGGACAGAGAGTGTGGAGACCCAGTACTTC. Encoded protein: CASSAGTESVETQYF.

CDR3 in amino acids: CASSQEGRLPSGNTIYF. As DNA, the CDR3 is TGTGCCAGCAGCCAAGAGGGGCGGCTCCCCTCTGGAAACACCATATATTTT. The V and J genes are TRBV3-1 (or the pseudogene TRBV3-2) and TRBJ1-3, with D possibly matching TRBD1 (5 bases). V was shortened by 0 bases and J by 0 bases, with 12 bases between the two germline ends. The CDR3 length is 17 residues. The germline V gene has CDR1 LGHDT and CDR2 YNNKEL (reference sequence).

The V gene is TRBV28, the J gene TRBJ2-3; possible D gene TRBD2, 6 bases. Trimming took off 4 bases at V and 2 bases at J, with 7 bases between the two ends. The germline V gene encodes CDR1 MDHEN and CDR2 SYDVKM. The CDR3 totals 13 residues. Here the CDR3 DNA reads TGTGCCAGCAGTTGGGACTCCACAGATACGCAGTATTTT. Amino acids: CASSWDSTDTQYF.

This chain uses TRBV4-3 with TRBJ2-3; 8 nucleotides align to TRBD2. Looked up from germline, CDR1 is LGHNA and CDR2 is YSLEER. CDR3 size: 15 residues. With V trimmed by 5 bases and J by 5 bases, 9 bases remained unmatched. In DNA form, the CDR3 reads TGCGCCAGCAGCTTGTTAGCGGGAATTAAAGATACGCAGTATTTT. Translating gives CASSLLAGIKDTQYF.

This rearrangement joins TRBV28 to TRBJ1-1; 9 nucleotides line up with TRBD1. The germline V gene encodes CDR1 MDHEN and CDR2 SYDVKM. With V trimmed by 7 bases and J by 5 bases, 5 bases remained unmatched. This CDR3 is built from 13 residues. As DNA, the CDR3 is TGTGCCAGCAAAAGGGACAGGGTAACTGAAGCTTTCTTT. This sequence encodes CASKRDRVTEAFF. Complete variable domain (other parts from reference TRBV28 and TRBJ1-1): DVKVTQSSRYLVKRTGEKVFLECVQDMDHENMFWYRQDPGLGLRLIYFSYDVKMKEKGDIPEGYSVSREKKERFSLILESASTNQTSMYLCASKRDRVTEAFFGQGTRLTVV.

Here the CDR3 DNA reads TGCAGCACTCGGGAGGGCCGTTACAATGAGCAGTTCTTC. It codes for CSTREGRYNEQFF. The chain couples TRBV29-1 to TRBJ2-1; 8 bases align to TRBD2. With V trimmed by 8 bases and J by 4 bases, 7 bases remained unmatched. There are 13 residues in the CDR3. Germline CDR1 is SQVTM and CDR2 is ANQGSEA.

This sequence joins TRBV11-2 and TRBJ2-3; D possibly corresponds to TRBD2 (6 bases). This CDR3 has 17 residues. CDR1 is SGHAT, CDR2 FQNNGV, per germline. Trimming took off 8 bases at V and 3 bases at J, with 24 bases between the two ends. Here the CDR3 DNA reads TGTGCCAGCTGCCCCTCCGCCGGCGGGATAGGAACAGATACGCAGTATTTT. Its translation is CASCPSAGGIGTDTQYF.

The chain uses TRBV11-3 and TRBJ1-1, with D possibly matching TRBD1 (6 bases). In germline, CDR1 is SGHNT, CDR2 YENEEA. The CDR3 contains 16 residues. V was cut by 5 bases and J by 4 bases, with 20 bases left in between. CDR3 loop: CASSQLLGGGGTEAFF. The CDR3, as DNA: TGTGCCAGCAGCCAATTACTGGGGGGAGGGGGCACTGAAGCTTTCTTT.

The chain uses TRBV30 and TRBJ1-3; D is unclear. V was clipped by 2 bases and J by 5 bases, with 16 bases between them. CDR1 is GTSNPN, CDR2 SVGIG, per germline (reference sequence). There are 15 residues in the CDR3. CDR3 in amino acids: CAWSNLGNSRNTIYF. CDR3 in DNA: TGTGCCTGGAGTAACCTCGGGAATTCGAGAAACACCATATATTTT.

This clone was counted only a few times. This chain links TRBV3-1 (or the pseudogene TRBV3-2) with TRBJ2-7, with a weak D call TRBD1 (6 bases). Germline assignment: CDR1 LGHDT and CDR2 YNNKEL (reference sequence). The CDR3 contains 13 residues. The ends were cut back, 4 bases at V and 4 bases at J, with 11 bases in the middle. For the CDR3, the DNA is TGTGCCAGCAGCCGTGGGGGCGCGTACGAGCAGTACTTC. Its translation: CASSRGGAYEQYF.

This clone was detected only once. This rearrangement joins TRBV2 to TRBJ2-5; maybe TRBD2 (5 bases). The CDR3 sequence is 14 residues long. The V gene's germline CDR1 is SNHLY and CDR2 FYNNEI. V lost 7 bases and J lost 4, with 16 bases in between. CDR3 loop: CASKEFVRAETQYF. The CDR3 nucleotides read TGTGCCAGCAAGGAATTTGTGCGGGCAGAGACCCAGTACTTC. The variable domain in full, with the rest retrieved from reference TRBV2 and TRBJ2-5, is EPEVTQTPSHQVTQMGQEVILRCVPISNHLYFYWYRQILGQKVEFLVSFYNNEISEKSEIFDDQFSVERPDGSNFTLKIRSTKLEDSAMYFCASKEFVRAETQYFGPGTRLLVL.

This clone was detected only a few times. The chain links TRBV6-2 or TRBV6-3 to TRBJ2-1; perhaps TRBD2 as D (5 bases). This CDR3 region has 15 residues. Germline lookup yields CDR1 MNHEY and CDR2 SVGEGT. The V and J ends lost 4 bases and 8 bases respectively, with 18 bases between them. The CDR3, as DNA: TGTGCCAGCAGTTTACGGCAAACTCTCGGGGATGAGCAGTTCTTC. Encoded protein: CASSLRQTLGDEQFF.

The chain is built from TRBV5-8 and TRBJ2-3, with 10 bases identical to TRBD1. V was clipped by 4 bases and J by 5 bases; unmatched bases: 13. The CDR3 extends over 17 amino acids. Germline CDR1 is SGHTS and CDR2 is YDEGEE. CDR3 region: CASSPGQGSPPLDTQYF. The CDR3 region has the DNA TGTGCCAGCAGCCCGGGACAGGGGAGCCCACCACTAGATACGCAGTATTTT. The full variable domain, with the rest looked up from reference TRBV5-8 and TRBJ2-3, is EAGVTQSPTHLIKTRGQQATLRCSPISGHTSVYWYQQALGLGLQFLLWYDEGEERNRGNFPPRFSGRQFPNYSSELNVNALELEDSALYLCASSPGQGSPPLDTQYFGPGTRLTVL.

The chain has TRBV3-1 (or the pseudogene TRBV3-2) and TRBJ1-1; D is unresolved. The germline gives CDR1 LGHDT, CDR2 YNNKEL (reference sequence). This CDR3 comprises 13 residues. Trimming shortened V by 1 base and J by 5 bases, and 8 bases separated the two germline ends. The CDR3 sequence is CASSQAVSTEAFF. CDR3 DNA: TGTGCCAGCAGCCAAGCAGTAAGTACTGAAGCTTTCTTT.

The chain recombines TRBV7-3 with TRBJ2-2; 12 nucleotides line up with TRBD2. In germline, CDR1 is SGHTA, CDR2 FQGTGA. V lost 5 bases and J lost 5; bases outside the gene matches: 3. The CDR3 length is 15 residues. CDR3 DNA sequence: TGTGCCAGCAGCCCGACTAGCGGGGGTACCGGGGAGCTGTTTTTT. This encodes CASSPTSGGTGELFF.

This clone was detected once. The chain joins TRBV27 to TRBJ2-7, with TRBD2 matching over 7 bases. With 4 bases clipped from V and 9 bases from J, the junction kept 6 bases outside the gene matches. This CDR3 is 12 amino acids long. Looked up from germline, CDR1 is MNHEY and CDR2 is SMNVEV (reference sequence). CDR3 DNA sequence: TGTGCCAGCAGTTCGTCGGGGGGTCTGCAGTACTTC. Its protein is CASSSSGGLQYF.

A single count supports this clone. The CDR3 reads CASSVTGTGNTIYF. The CDR3 bases are TGTGCCAGCAGCGTGACGGGAACTGGAAACACCATATATTTT. The chain employs TRBV7-9 and TRBJ1-3, with D hard to call. Germline CDR1 and CDR2: SEHNR and FQNEAQ (reference sequence). The CDR3 sequence is 14 residues long. V gave up 5 bases and J gave up 2 bases, with 10 bases separating them.

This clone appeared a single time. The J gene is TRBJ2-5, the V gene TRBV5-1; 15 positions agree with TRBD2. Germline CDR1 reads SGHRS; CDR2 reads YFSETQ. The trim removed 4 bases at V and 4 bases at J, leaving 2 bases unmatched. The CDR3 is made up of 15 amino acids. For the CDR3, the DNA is TGCGCCAGCAGCGGGGGACTAGCGGGAGGAGAGACCCAGTACTTC. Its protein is CASSGGLAGGETQYF. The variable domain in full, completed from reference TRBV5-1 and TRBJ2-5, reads KAGVTQTPRYLIKTRGQQVTLSCSPISGHRSVSWYQQTPGQGLQFLFEYFSETQRNKGNFPGRFSGRQFSNSRSEMNVSTLELGDSALYLCASSGGLAGGETQYFGPGTRLLVL.